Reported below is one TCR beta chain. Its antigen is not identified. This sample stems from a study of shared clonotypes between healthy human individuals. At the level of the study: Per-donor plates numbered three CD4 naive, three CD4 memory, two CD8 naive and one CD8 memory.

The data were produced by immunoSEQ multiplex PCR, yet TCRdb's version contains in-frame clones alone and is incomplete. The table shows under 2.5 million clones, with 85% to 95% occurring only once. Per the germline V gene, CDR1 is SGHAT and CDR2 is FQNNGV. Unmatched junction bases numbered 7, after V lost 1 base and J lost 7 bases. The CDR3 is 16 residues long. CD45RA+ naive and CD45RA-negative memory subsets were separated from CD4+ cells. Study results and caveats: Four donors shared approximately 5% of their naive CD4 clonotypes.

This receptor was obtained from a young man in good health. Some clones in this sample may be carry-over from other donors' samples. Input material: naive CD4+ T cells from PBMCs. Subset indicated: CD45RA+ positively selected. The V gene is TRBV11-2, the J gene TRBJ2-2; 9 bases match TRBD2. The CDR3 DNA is TGTGCCAGCAGCTTAGGAGGCGGGAGGGCGAACGGGGAGCTGTTTTTT. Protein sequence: CASSLGGGRANGELFF. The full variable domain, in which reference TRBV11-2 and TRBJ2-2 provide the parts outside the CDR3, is EAGVAQSPRYKIIEKRQSVAFWCNPISGHATLYWYQQILGQGPKLLIQFQNNGVVDDSQLPKDRFSAERLKGVDSTLKIQPAKLEDSAVYLCASSLGGGRANGELFFGEGSRLTVL.